The clone carrying this T cell receptor beta chain was observed a single time. The source of the sample is a study of T cell changes during pregnancy in multiple sclerosis. Sequenced by immunoSEQ multiplex PCR; TCRdb stores in-frame clones only, minus some. The table records 50,000 or so clones, around 90% of them present only once. Deletions cut 0 bases from V and 8 bases from J, with 13 bases between. Germline CDR1 and CDR2: LGHNA and YNFKEQ. This CDR3 has 15 residues. The chain employs TRBV4-2 and TRBJ1-4; possibly TRBD1 for D (5 bases). Specimen: CD4+ T cells from peripheral blood mononuclear cells, collected in the second trimester of pregnancy. The receptor was isolated from a female donor with multiple sclerosis, enrolled in a pregnancy study. CDR3 in DNA: TGTGCCAGCAGCCAAGAGGGCAGGGTAAAGGAAAAACTGTTTTTT. Amino acid sequence: CASSQEGRVKEKLFF.